One sample yielded the 11 T cell receptor beta chains listed below, sequenced in a study of shared clonotypes between healthy human individuals. The protocol was immunoSEQ multiplex PCR, while the TCRdb copy is restricted to in-frame clones and leaves out a portion. Of hundreds of thousands of clones detected, approximately 79% appear once; the ten largest clones hold 1.5% to 2%. The sequencing input was memory CD4+ T cells sorted from blood. The sample's subset: CD45RA-negative fraction. These receptors all come from a woman under 40 in good health.

This clone was detected only a few times. The chain combines TRBV6-5 with TRBJ1-2, with D tentatively TRBD1 (5 bases). Trimming stripped 2 bases from V and 4 bases from J, with 17 bases between. CDR1 is MNHEY and CDR2 is SVGAGI in the germline V gene. The length of the CDR3 is 16 residues. Written as DNA, the CDR3 is TGTGCCAGCAGTTACAGGGGCTCGGGTCCGGGCTATGGCTACACCTTC. This encodes CASSYRGSGPGYGYTF.

This chain links TRBV29-1 with TRBJ1-3; the D gene is possibly TRBD1 (6 bases). Germline CDR1 is SQVTM and CDR2 is ANQGSEA. This CDR3 contains 16 residues. Trimming stripped 7 bases from V and 0 bases from J, with 19 bases between. The chain's CDR3 is CSAVPVRDNSGNTIYF. CDR3 coding DNA: TGCAGCGCCGTACCCGTGAGGGACAACTCTGGAAACACCATATATTTT. Based on the CDR3 plus reference TRBV29-1 and TRBJ1-3, the full variable domain is SAVISQKPSRDICQRGTSLTIQCQVDSQVTMMFWYRQQPGQSLTLIATANQGSEATYESGFVIDKFPISRPNLTFSTLTVSNMSPEDSSIYLCSAVPVRDNSGNTIYFGEGSWLTVV.

V and J are TRBV11-2 and TRBJ2-7; possible D gene TRBD1, 6 bases. Trimming stripped 2 bases from V and 4 bases from J, with 9 bases between. This CDR3 has 13 amino acids. CDR1 is SGHAT, CDR2 FQNNGV, per germline. The CDR3 reads CASSLNRDYEQYF. CDR3 DNA: TGTGCCAGCAGCTTAAACAGGGATTACGAGCAGTACTTC.

J is TRBJ2-6 and V is TRBV7-9; D unclear. V gave up 3 bases and J gave up 3 bases, with 12 bases separating them. Germline CDR1 is SEHNR and CDR2 is FQNEAQ (reference sequence). The length of the CDR3 is 16 residues. CDR3 bases: TGTGCCAGCAGCTTGGGCCCCTCGGTTGGGGCCAACGTCCTGACTTTC. Translation: CASSLGPSVGANVLTF. The whole variable domain, filled in from reference TRBV7-9 and TRBJ2-6, reads DTGVSQNPRHKITKRGQNVTFRCDPISEHNRLYWYRQTLGQGPEFLTYFQNEAQLEKSRLLSDRFSAERPKGSFSTLEIQRTEQGDSAMYLCASSLGPSVGANVLTFGAGSRLTVL.

V gene TRBV7-8 combines with J gene TRBJ2-7; D unresolved. V shed 1 base and J shed 2 bases, with 12 bases lying between them. Germline V CDR1 and CDR2: SGHVS, FQNEAQ. This CDR3 region has 15 residues. The CDR3 bases are TGTGCCAGCAGCTTAGGTCTGTTACCAACCTACGAGCAGTACTTC. Translation: CASSLGLLPTYEQYF.

Turning to this clone: Other DNA sequences within the sample encode an identical CDR3. The rearrangement joins TRBV11-2 to TRBJ2-7; 11 nucleotides align to TRBD2. Germline trimming cut 1 base from V and 4 bases from J; bases unmatched to any gene: 3. The CDR3 is 15 amino acids. In germline, CDR1 is SGHAT, CDR2 FQNNGV. Written as DNA, the CDR3 is TGTGCCAGCAGCTTAGGGCTAGCGGGAGGTTACGAGCAGTACTTC. It yields the protein CASSLGLAGGYEQYF. The whole variable domain, remainder taken from reference TRBV11-2 and TRBJ2-7, is EAGVAQSPRYKIIEKRQSVAFWCNPISGHATLYWYQQILGQGPKLLIQFQNNGVVDDSQLPKDRFSAERLKGVDSTLKIQPAKLEDSAVYLCASSLGLAGGYEQYFGPGTRLTVT.

The chain has TRBV6-1 and TRBJ1-5; 10 positions agree with TRBD1. The CDR3 has 17 amino acids. V was pared by 4 bases and J by 2 bases, with 8 bases of the junction left unmatched. Germline CDR1 reads MNHNS; CDR2 reads SASEGT. The CDR3 DNA is TGTGCCAGCAGTGGGACGGGACAGGGGATAGGCAATCAGCCCCAGCATTTT. Amino acid sequence: CASSGTGQGIGNQPQHF.

V gene TRBV19 combines with J gene TRBJ1-1; TRBD1 agrees at 8 bases. V was clipped by 6 bases and J by 6 bases; unmatched bases: 9. This CDR3 has 14 amino acids. CDR1 LNHDA and CDR2 SQIVND come from the germline V gene (reference sequence). The CDR3 region has the DNA TGTGCCAGTAGGGACAGGGAGGGAGGCCCTGAAGCTTTCTTT. It encodes CASRDREGGPEAFF. Drawing the rest from reference TRBV19 and TRBJ1-1, the complete variable domain is DGGITQSPKYLFRKEGQNVTLSCEQNLNHDAMYWYRQDPGQGLRLIYYSQIVNDFQKGDIAEGYSVSREKKESFPLTVTSAQKNPTAFYLCASRDREGGPEAFFGQGTRLTVV.

The chain has TRBV5-1 and TRBJ1-2; the D gene is possibly TRBD1 (6 bases). CDR3 length: 15 amino acids. Germline V CDR1 and CDR2: SGHRS, YFSETQ. V was pared by 0 bases and J by 3 bases, with 12 bases between. In DNA, the CDR3 is TGCGCCAGCAGCTTGGGGGACACAGGATACTATGGCTACACCTTC. Its protein is CASSLGDTGYYGYTF. Combining the CDR3 with reference TRBV5-1 and TRBJ1-2 gives the whole variable domain KAGVTQTPRYLIKTRGQQVTLSCSPISGHRSVSWYQQTPGQGLQFLFEYFSETQRNKGNFPGRFSGRQFSNSRSEMNVSTLELGDSALYLCASSLGDTGYYGYTFGSGTRLTVV.

This clone was counted once. J is TRBJ2-7 and V is TRBV6-5; D gene uncertain. The V and J ends lost 0 bases and 2 bases respectively, with 11 bases between them. Germline V lookup: CDR1 MNHEY, CDR2 SVGAGI. This CDR3 comprises 15 residues. The DNA of the CDR3 is TGTGCCAGCAGTTACTCAACGACCGTCACCTACGAGCAGTACTTC. It specifies CASSYSTTVTYEQYF.

V usage is TRBV28 and J usage is TRBJ2-5; TRBD2 matches at 7 bases. The CDR3 covers 14 residues. V lost 5 bases to trimming and J lost 1 base; unmatched junction nucleotides: 4. CDR1 and CDR2 from the germline V gene are MDHEN and SYDVKM. As DNA, the CDR3 is TGTGCCAGCAGTCTAACTAGCGTCCAAGAGACCCAGTACTTC. This gives the protein CASSLTSVQETQYF.